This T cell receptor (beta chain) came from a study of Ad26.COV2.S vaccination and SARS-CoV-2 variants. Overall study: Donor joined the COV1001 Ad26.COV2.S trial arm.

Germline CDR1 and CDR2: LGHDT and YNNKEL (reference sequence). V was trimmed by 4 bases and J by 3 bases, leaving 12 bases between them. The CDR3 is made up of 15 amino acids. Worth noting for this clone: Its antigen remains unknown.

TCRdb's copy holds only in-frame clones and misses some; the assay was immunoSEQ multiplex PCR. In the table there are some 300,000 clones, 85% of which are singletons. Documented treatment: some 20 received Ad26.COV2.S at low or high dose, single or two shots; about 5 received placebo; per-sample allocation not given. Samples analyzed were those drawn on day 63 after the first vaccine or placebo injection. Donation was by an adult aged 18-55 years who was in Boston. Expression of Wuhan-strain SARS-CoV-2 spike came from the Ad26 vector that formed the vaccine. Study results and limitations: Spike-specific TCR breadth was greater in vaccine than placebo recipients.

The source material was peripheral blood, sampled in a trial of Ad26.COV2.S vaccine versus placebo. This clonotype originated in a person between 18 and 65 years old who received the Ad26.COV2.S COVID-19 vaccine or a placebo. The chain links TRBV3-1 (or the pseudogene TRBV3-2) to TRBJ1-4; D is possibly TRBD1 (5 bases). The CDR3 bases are TGTGCCAGCAGCCGAACCAGGGACCCTAATGAAAAACTGTTTTTT. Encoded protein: CASSRTRDPNEKLFF.